A selection of T cell receptor beta chains follows, all from one sample in a study of blood T cells in healthy people across ages. A single record per CDR3 protein comes from TCRdb applying MiXCR to the 5' RACE reads. The data contain 1.5 million to 2 million distinct CDR3 sequences, 28% of them singletons. The sample consisted of blood. The source of these receptors is a woman in her 30s in good health. Both conserved end residues are part of each CDR3. Each record gives: CDR3 length, V gene, clone size, D gene, J gene, CDR3 protein, CDR3 DNA. A D gene is named only where the DNA matches it firmly. Not all rows give a size; the values are once, few, many and, for expanded clones, a class.

>17|TRBV6-6|-|TRBD1|TRBJ2-5
CASSYNGRTGGKETQYF
TGTGCCAGCAGTTACAATGGCAGGACAGGGGGAAAAGAGACCCAGTACTTC
>16|TRBV20-1|-|-|TRBJ1-5
CSARMTGTESNQPQHF
TGCAGTGCTAGAATGACCGGGACGGAAAGCAATCAGCCCCAGCATTTT
>13|TRBV7-2|few|-|TRBJ2-1
CASTLIGGLEQFF
TGTGCCAGCACTTTGATAGGGGGGCTTGAGCAGTTCTTC
>15|TRBV4-3|few|TRBD2|TRBJ2-7
CASSQDPGLAYEQYF
TGCGCCAGCAGCCAAGATCCGGGACTAGCCTACGAGCAGTACTTC
>14|TRBV12-3/TRBV12-4|few|-|TRBJ1-5
CAGPREVSNQPQHF
TGTGCCGGCCCCCGGGAGGTTAGCAATCAGCCCCAGCATTTT
>17|TRBV7-9|-|TRBD1|TRBJ1-2
CASSSRGQGKSNYGYTF
TGTGCCAGCAGCTCTAGGGGGCAGGGCAAGTCTAACTATGGCTACACCTTC
>15|TRBV6-5|-|-|TRBJ1-1
CASSYSLQLSTEAFF
TGTGCCAGCAGTTACTCTCTACAGCTGAGCACTGAAGCTTTCTTT
>11|TRBV6-5|-|-|TRBJ2-1
CASARGNEQFF
TGTGCCAGCGCTAGAGGCAATGAGCAGTTCTTC
>11|TRBV29-1|few|-|TRBJ1-2
CSVVGTNGCTF
TGCAGCGTTGTGGGGACGAATGGCTGCACCTTC
>13|TRBV5-1|-|-|TRBJ1-1
CASRPGTYTEAFF
TGCGCCAGCAGACCCGGGACCTACACTGAAGCTTTCTTT
>14|TRBV29-1|many|TRBD1|TRBJ1-2
CSVATGDQNYGYTF
TGCAGCGTTGCGACAGGGGACCAAAACTATGGCTACACCTTC
>15|TRBV6-2/TRBV6-3|-|-|TRBJ1-4
CASSYGGRKDEKLFF
TGTGCCAGCAGTTACGGGGGGAGAAAGGATGAAAAACTGTTTTTT
>15|TRBV6-5|-|-|TRBJ1-6
CASSYEGGDESPLHF
TGTGCCAGCAGTTACGAGGGAGGGGATGAGTCACCCCTCCACTTT
>17|TRBV18|-|-|TRBJ1-1
CASFSPPGREAWPEAFF
TGTGCCAGCTTCTCGCCCCCTGGCAGGGAAGCCTGGCCTGAAGCTTTCTTT
>13|TRBV28|-|TRBD1|TRBJ2-5
CASRGQGAETQYF
TGTGCCAGCAGAGGACAGGGAGCGGAGACCCAGTACTTC
>15|TRBV4-3|few|TRBD2|TRBJ2-3
CASSRTGGRGDTQYF
TGCGCCAGCAGCCGAACTGGCGGGAGAGGAGATACGCAGTATTTT
>15|TRBV7-2|-|TRBD1|TRBJ1-6
CASSLDRGLDSPLHF
TGTGCCAGCAGCTTAGACAGGGGGTTAGATTCACCCCTCCACTTT
>16|TRBV7-2|-|TRBD2|TRBJ2-3
CASSYRLAGGADTQYF
TGTGCCAGCAGCTATCGACTAGCGGGAGGTGCTGATACGCAGTATTTT
>13|TRBV29-1|many|-|TRBJ2-1
CSLGGGDGNEQFF
TGCAGCTTGGGAGGGGGTGACGGCAATGAGCAGTTCTTC
>12|TRBV9|few|-|TRBJ2-3
CASSGLADTQYF
TGTGCCAGCAGCGGACTCGCAGATACGCAGTATTTT
>13|TRBV18|many|-|TRBJ2-7
CASRDGALYEQYF
TGTGCCAGCCGGGACGGGGCCCTCTACGAGCAGTACTTC
>15|TRBV19|few|TRBD1|TRBJ2-7
CASSTGGRGSYEQYF
TGTGCCAGTAGTACAGGGGGTAGGGGCTCCTACGAGCAGTACTTC
>16|TRBV7-9|many|TRBD1|TRBJ2-1
CASSARQGARDNEQFF
TGTGCCAGCAGCGCCAGACAGGGGGCGCGGGACAATGAGCAGTTCTTC
>16|TRBV4-1|-|TRBD2|TRBJ2-1
CASSQVGSGDGYEQFF
TGCGCCAGCAGCCAAGTCGGTAGCGGGGATGGGTATGAGCAGTTCTTC